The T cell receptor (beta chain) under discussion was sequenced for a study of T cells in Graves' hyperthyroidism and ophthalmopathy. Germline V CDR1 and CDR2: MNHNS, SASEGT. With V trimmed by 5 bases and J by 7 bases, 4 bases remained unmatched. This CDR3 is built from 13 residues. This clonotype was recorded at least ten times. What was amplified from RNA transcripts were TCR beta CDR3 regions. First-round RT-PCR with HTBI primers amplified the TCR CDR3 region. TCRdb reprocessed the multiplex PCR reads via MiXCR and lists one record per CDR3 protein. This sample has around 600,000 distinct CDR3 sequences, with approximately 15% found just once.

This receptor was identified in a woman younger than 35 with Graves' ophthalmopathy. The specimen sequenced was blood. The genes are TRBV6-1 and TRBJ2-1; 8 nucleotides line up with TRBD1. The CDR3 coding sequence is TGTGCCAGCAGTATAGACAGGGGAAATGAGCAGTTCTTC. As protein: CASSIDRGNEQFF.